These 2 T cell receptor beta chains were all obtained from the same sample, sequenced in a study of T-cell reconstitution after alpha-beta-depleted transplantation in children. Construction of the TCRbeta library involved unique molecular identifiers. TCRdb independently ran MiXCR on the PCR reads; one entry per CDR3 protein. The sample has some 220,000 distinct CDR3 sequences; approximately 10% are singletons. Sequencing used PBMCs, obtained before TCRalphabeta/CD19-depleted stem cell transplant. The receptors were sampled from a child under three years old with acute myeloid leukemia, due to receive a stem cell transplant.

V usage is TRBV3-1 and J usage is TRBJ2-7; D remains unclear. Germline CDR1 is LGHDT and CDR2 is YNNKEL (reference sequence). The CDR3 has 16 amino acids. Trimming cost V 4 bases and J 1 base, with 17 bases left between them. CDR3 sequence (DNA): TGTGCCAGCAGCCCCCTGCCCGGCGGCGCATCCTACGAGCAGTACTTC. It yields the protein CASSPLPGGASYEQYF.

Many counts were recorded for this clonotype. The gene calls are TRBV7-8 and TRBJ2-4; no clear D. The germline V gene encodes CDR1 SGHVS and CDR2 FQNEAQ. There are 14 residues in the CDR3. The ends were cut back, 6 bases at V and 0 bases at J, with 9 bases in the middle. CDR3: CASSRDTAKNIQYF. The DNA of the CDR3 is TGTGCCAGCAGTCGTGACACAGCCAAAAACATTCAGTACTTC.